These 10 T cell receptor beta chains came from one sample sequenced in a study of T cells in Graves' hyperthyroidism and ophthalmopathy. Researchers amplified the TCR beta CDR3 regions from RNA transcripts. HTBI primers were the set used in a first-round RT-PCR of the TCR CDR3. MiXCR, run by TCRdb on the multiplex PCR reads, gives a single entry per CDR3 protein. Of fewer than 300,000 distinct CDR3 sequences detected, less than 30% appear once; the ten largest clones hold about a quarter. Sequencing was performed on blood. The receptors come from a man in his forties with Graves' hyperthyroidism that later progressed to Graves' ophthalmopathy.

This clonotype has at least ten counts. The chain links TRBV2 to TRBJ2-5; D is perhaps TRBD2 (6 bases). The V gene's germline CDR1 is SNHLY and CDR2 FYNNEI. Trimming took 7 bases from V and 7 from J, leaving 16 bases between them. The CDR3 is 13 residues long. The CDR3 spells CASMMAAGRTQYF. The CDR3, as DNA: TGTGCCAGCATGATGGCGGCGGGACGGACCCAGTACTTC.

Comment on this clonotype: The missing conserved phenylalanine or tryptophan at the end of this CDR3 makes a read error likely. This chain joins TRBV6-1 and TRBJ1-5; 8 bases map to TRBD1. This CDR3 has 14 residues. Germline trimming cut 8 bases from V and 2 bases from J; bases unmatched to any gene: 5. Germline values: CDR1 MNHNS, CDR2 SASEGT. The CDR3 sequence is CASQSGQGNQPQHL. The CDR3 DNA follows: TGTGCCAGCCAGTCGGGACAGGGCAATCAGCCCCAGCATCTT.

This clonotype showed up many times. This chain connects TRBV6-5 to TRBJ2-7; 8 nucleotides match TRBD2. Germline CDR1 MNHEY, CDR2 SVGAGI. Trimming removed 0 bases from V and 3 bases from J; junction bases left unmatched: 7. CDR3 length: 16 residues. CDR3 amino acids: CASSYSSLAGFYEQYF. For the CDR3, the DNA is TGTGCCAGCAGTTACTCGTCGCTAGCGGGCTTCTACGAGCAGTACTTC.

This clonotype was counted ten times or more. This chain connects TRBV10-1 to TRBJ1-2; D unresolved. Trimming stripped 0 bases from V and 8 bases from J, with 10 bases between. This CDR3 comprises 13 residues. Per the germline V gene, CDR1 is WNHNN and CDR2 is SYGVQD (reference sequence). CDR3 residues: CASSESIPGGYTF. CDR3 nucleotide sequence: TGCGCCAGCAGTGAGTCGATTCCAGGCGGCTACACCTTC.

This clonotype has ten or more counts. J is TRBJ2-7 and V is TRBV20-1; possibly TRBD2 for D (6 bases). Germline V gene sequence: CDR1 DFQATT, CDR2 SNEGSKA (reference sequence). V was clipped by 3 bases and J by 2 bases, with 14 bases between them. CDR3 length: 14 amino acids. Written as DNA, the CDR3 is TGCAGTGCTAGTCGGGGGAGTAGGACCTACGAGCAGTACTTC. This codes for CSASRGSRTYEQYF.

This clonotype was counted only a few times. CDR3 amino acids: CASSDSFGATGVSEQYF. The CDR3 nucleotides read TGTGCCAGCAGTGACTCATTCGGAGCGACGGGAGTAAGCGAGCAGTACTTC. The chain combines TRBV6-4 with TRBJ2-7; TRBD2 is a possible D gene (6 bases). In germline, CDR1 is MRHNA, CDR2 SNTAGT. The CDR3 sequence is 17 residues long. Trimming left V 0 bases short and J 6 bases short, with 21 bases between.

This clonotype was counted at least ten times. The chain is built from TRBV6-2 or TRBV6-3 and TRBJ2-1; TRBD1 or TRBD2 may be the D gene (5 bases each). In germline, CDR1 is MNHEY, CDR2 SVGEGT. V was clipped by 7 bases and J by 2 bases, with 18 bases between them. The CDR3 covers 16 residues. CDR3 sequence reads: CASKDGASGPYNEQFF. In nucleotides, the CDR3 is TGTGCCAGCAAGGACGGGGCGTCCGGCCCCTACAATGAGCAGTTCTTC.

In its sample, this clonotype was seen many times. The chain has TRBV4-1 and TRBJ2-7, with 9 positions matching TRBD2. Trimming cost V 1 base and J 0 bases; bases outside gene matches: 10. CDR1 MGHRA and CDR2 YSYEKL come from the germline V gene. The length of the CDR3 is 18 residues. CDR3 protein: CASSQVSIAGASSYEQYF. CDR3 in DNA: TGCGCCAGCAGCCAAGTCAGCATAGCGGGAGCTAGCTCCTACGAGCAGTACTTC.

The rearrangement uses TRBV28 and TRBJ1-2; D not resolved. CDR3 length equals 14 residues. The V gene lost 6 bases and the J gene lost 4 bases, with 15 bases spanning the gap. Germline loops: CDR1 MDHEN, CDR2 SYDVKM. The CDR3 sequence: CASSQQGRSYGYTF. DNA of the CDR3: TGTGCCAGCAGCCAACAAGGGAGGAGCTATGGCTACACCTTC.

In its sample, this clonotype was seen many times. The CDR3 protein is CASSEALGGYTF. CDR3 in DNA: TGTGCCAGCAGTGAAGCGTTAGGCGGCTACACCTTC. The chain employs TRBV6-1 and TRBJ1-2; D not resolved. With 0 bases removed from V and 8 bases from J, the gap between germline ends came to 7 bases. The CDR3 contains 12 residues. Germline CDR1 MNHNS, CDR2 SASEGT.